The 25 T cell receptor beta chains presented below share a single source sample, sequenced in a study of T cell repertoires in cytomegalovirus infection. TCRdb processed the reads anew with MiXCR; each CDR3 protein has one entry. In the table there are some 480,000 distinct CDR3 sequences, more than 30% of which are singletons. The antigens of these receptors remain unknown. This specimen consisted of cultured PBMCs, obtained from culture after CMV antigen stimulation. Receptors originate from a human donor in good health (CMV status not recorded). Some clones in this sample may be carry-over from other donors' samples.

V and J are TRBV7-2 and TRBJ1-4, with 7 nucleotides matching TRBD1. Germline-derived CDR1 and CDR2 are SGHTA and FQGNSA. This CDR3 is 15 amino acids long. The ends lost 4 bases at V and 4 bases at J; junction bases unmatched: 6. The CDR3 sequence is CASSSRQGDNEKLFF. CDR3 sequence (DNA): TGTGCCAGCAGCTCGAGACAGGGTGATAATGAAAAACTGTTTTTT. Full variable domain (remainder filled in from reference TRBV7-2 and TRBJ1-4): GAGVSQSPSNKVTEKGKDVELRCDPISGHTALYWYRQSLGQGLEFLIYFQGNSAPDKSGLPSDRFSAERTGGSVSTLTIQRTQQEDSAVYLCASSSRQGDNEKLFFGSGTQLSVL.

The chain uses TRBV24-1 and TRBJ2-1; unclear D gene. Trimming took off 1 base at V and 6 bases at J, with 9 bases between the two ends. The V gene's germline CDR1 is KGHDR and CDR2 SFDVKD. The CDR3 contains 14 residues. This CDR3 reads CATSDFSPTNEQFF. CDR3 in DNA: TGTGCCACCAGTGATTTCAGTCCGACCAATGAGCAGTTCTTC.

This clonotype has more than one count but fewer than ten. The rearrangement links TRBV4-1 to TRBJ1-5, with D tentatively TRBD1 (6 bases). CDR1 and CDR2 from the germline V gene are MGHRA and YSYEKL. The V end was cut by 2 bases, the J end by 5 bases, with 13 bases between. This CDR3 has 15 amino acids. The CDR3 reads CASSQQWGQDQPQHF. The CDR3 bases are TGCGCCAGCAGCCAACAGTGGGGGCAGGATCAGCCCCAGCATTTT.

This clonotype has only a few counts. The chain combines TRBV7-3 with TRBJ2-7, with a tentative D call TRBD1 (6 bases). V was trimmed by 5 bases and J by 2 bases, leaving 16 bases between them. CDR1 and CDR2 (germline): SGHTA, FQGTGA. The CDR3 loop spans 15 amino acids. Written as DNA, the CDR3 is TGTGCCAGCAGCCCATCCGGGACAAACACCTACGAGCAGTACTTC. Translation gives CASSPSGTNTYEQYF.

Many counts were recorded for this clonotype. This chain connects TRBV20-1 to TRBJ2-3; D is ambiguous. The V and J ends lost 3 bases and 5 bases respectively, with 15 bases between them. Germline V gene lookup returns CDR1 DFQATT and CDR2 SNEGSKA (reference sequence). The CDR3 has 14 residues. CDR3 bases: TGCAGTGCTAGTCGTTACCCGCCCAGAGATACGCAGTATTTT. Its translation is CSASRYPPRDTQYF.

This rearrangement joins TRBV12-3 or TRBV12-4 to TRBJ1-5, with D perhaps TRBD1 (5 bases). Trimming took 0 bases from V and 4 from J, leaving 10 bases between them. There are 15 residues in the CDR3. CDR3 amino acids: CASSLAGEGNQPQHF. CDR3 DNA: TGTGCCAGCAGTTTAGCGGGGGAGGGTAATCAGCCCCAGCATTTT.

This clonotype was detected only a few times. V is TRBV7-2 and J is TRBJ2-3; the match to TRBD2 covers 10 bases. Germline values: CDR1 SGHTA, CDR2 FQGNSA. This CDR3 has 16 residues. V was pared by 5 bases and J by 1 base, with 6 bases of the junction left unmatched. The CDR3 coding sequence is TGTGCCAGCAGCGCCACTAGCGGGATGGGCACAGATACGCAGTATTTT. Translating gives CASSATSGMGTDTQYF.

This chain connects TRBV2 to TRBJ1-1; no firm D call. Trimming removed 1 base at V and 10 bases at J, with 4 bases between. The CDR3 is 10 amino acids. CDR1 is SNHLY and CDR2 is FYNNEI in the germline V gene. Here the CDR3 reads CASSEVSAFF. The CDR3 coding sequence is TGTGCCAGCAGTGAAGTGTCAGCTTTCTTT.

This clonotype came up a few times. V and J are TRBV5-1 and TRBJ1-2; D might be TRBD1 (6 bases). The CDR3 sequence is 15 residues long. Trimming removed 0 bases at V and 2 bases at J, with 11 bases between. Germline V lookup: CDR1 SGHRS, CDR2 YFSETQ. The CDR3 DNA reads TGCGCCAGCAGCTTGGGGACAGAACCAAACTATGGCTACACCTTC. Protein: CASSLGTEPNYGYTF.

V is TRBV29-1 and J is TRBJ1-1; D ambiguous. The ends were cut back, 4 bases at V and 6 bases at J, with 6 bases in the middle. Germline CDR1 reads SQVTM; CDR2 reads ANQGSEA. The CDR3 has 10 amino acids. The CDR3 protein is CSVAFSEAFF. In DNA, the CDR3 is TGCAGCGTTGCGTTCTCTGAAGCTTTCTTT.

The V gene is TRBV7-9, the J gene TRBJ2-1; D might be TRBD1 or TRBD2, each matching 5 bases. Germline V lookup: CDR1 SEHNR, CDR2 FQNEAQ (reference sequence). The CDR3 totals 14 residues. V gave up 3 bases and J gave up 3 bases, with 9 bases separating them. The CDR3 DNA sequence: TGTGCCAGCAGCTTCGGGGCCTACTACAATGAGCAGTTCTTC. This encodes CASSFGAYYNEQFF. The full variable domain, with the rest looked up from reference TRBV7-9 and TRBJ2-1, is DTGVSQNPRHKITKRGQNVTFRCDPISEHNRLYWYRQTLGQGPEFLTYFQNEAQLEKSRLLSDRFSAERPKGSFSTLEIQRTEQGDSAMYLCASSFGAYYNEQFFGPGTRLTVL.

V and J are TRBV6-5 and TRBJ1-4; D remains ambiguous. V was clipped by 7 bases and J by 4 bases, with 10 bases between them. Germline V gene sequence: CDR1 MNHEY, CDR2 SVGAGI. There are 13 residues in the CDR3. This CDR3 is CASTVAVNEKLFF. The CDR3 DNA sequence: TGTGCCAGCACTGTAGCCGTTAATGAAAAACTGTTTTTT.

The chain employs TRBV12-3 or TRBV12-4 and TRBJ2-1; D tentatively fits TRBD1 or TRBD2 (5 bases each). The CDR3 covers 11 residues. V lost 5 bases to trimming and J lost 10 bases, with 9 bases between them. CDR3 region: CASSRDREQFF. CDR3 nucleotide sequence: TGTGCCAGCAGTAGGGACCGCGAGCAGTTCTTC.

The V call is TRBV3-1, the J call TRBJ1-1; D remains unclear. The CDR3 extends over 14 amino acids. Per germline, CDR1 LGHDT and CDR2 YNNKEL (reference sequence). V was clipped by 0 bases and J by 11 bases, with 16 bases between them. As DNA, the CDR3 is TGTGCCAGCAGCCAAGATCCGCTCGGGGAGTTGGCTTTCTTT. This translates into CASSQDPLGELAFF. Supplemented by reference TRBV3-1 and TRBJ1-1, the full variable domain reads DTAVSQTPKYLVTQMGNDKSIKCEQNLGHDTMYWYKQDSKKFLKIMFSYNNKELIINETVPNRFSPKSPDKAHLNLHINSLELGDSAVYFCASSQDPLGELAFFGQGTRLTVV.

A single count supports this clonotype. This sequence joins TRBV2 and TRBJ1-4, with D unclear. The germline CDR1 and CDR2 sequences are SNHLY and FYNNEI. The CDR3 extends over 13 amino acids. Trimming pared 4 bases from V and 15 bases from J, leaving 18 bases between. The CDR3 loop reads CASSVVSVFSLFF. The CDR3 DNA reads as TGTGCCAGCAGTGTCGTTTCCGTATTTTCTTTGTTTTTT.

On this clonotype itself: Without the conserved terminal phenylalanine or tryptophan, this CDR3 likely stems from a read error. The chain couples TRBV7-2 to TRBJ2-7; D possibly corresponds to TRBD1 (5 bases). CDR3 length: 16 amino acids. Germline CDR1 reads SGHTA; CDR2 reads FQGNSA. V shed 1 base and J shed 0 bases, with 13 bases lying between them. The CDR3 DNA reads TGTGCCAGCAGCTTAGGGGTAGGGGCGAGCTCCTACGAGCAGTACCGC. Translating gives CASSLGVGASSYEQYR.

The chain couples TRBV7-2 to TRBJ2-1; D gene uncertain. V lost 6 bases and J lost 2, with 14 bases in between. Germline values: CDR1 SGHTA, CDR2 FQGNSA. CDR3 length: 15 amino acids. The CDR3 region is CASSRLRATYNEQFF. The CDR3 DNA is TGTGCCAGCAGTCGACTCCGGGCTACCTACAATGAGCAGTTCTTC.

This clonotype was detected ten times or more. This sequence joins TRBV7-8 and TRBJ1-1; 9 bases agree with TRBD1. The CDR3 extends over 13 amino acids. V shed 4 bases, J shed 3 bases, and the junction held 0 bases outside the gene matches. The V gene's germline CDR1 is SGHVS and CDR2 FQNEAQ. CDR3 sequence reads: CASSWTGDTEAFF. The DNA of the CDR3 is TGTGCCAGCAGCTGGACAGGGGACACTGAAGCTTTCTTT.

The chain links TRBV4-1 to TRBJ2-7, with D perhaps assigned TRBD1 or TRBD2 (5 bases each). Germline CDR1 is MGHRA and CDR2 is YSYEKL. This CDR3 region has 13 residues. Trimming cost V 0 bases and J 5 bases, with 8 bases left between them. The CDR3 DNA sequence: TGCGCCAGCAGCCAAGATCCGGGGCACGAGCAGTACTTC. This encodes CASSQDPGHEQYF.

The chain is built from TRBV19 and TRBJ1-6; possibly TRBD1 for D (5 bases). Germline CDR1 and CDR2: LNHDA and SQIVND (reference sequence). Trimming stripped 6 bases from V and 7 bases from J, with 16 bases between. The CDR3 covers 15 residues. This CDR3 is CASRSQGADNSPLHF. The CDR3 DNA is TGTGCCAGTAGATCGCAGGGAGCCGACAATTCACCCCTCCACTTT.

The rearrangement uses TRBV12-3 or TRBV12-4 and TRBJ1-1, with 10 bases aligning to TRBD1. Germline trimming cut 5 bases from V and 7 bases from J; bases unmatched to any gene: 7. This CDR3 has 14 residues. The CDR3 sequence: CASSSRTGGIEAFF. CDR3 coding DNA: TGTGCCAGCAGTAGCCGGACAGGGGGAATTGAAGCTTTCTTT.

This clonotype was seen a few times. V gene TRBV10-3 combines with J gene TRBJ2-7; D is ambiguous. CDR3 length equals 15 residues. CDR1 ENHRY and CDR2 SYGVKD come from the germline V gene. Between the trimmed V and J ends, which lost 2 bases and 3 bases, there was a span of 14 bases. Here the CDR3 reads CAISEAPDSIYEQYF. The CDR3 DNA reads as TGTGCCATCAGTGAGGCCCCAGACTCAATCTACGAGCAGTACTTC.

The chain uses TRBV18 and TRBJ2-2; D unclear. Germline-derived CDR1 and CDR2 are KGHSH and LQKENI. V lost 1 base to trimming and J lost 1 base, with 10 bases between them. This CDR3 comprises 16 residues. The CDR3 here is CASSPLVLVNTGELFF. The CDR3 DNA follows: TGTGCCAGCTCACCACTGGTTCTGGTGAACACCGGGGAGCTGTTTTTT. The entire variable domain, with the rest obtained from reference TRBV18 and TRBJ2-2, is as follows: NAGVMQNPRHLVRRRGQEARLRCSPMKGHSHVYWYRQLPEEGLKFMVYLQKENIIDESGMPKERFSAEFPKEGPSILRIQQVVRGDSAAYFCASSPLVLVNTGELFFGEGSRLTVL.

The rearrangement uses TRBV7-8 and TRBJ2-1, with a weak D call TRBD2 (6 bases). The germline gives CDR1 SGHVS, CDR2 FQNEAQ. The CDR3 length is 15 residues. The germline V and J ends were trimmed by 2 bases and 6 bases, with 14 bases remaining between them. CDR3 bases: TGTGCCAGCAGCTTAAGACCTCACGGGGGCAATGAGCAGTTCTTC. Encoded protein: CASSLRPHGGNEQFF.

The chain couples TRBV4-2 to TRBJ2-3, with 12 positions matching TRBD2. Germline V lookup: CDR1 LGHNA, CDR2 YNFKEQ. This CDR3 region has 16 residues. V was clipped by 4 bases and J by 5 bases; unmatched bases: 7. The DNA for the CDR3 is TGTGCCAGCAGCCCGAGACTAGCGGGAGATTTAGATACGCAGTATTTT. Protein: CASSPRLAGDLDTQYF.